The 16 T cell receptor beta chains below come from one sample, sequenced in a study of blood T cell repertoires in COVID-19. Profiled with immunoSEQ multiplex PCR; TCRdb holds only in-frame clones, not every one. The repertoire has a few hundred thousand clones, 85% to 90% of them found once; the top ten carry roughly 1.2%. Sequenced: PBMCs or T cells enriched from blood (not recorded which). The origin of the receptors is a woman younger than 35 who had recovered from COVID-19.

This rearrangement joins TRBV2 to TRBJ1-4; a weak D match, TRBD1 (6 bases). Trimming stripped 7 bases from V and 3 bases from J, with 15 bases between. Germline V gene data show CDR1 as SNHLY and CDR2 as FYNNEI. The CDR3 covers 15 residues. CDR3 sequence reads: CASKRGIRANEKLFF. As DNA, the CDR3 is TGTGCCAGCAAAAGGGGGATTAGGGCTAATGAAAAACTGTTTTTT.

The chain employs TRBV6-5 and TRBJ1-1; TRBD1 might be the D (6 bases). Germline values: CDR1 MNHEY, CDR2 SVGAGI. V lost 5 bases, J lost 2 bases, and 12 bases lay in between. This CDR3 comprises 14 residues. DNA for the CDR3: TGTGCCAGCAGTAGGGGGACGGATAACACTGAAGCTTTCTTT. This encodes CASSRGTDNTEAFF.

The J gene is TRBJ2-7, the V gene TRBV28; D ambiguous. The CDR3 runs to 13 residues. Germline V gene lookup returns CDR1 MDHEN and CDR2 SYDVKM. Trimming removed 4 bases at V and 2 bases at J, with 9 bases between. The CDR3 DNA is TGTGCCAGCAGTTCCCACTCGACCTACGAGCAGTACTTC. This codes for CASSSHSTYEQYF.

In its sample, this clone was seen once. The chain is built from TRBV19 and TRBJ1-3, with 12 bases fitting TRBD1. V was clipped by 3 bases and J by 0 bases; unmatched bases: 9. Germline loops: CDR1 LNHDA, CDR2 SQIVND (reference sequence). The CDR3 extends over 19 amino acids. CDR3 residues: CASSMTGTGGRFSGNTIYF. DNA of the CDR3: TGTGCCAGTAGTATGACCGGGACAGGGGGCCGATTCTCTGGAAACACCATATATTTT.

The chain joins TRBV3-1 (or the pseudogene TRBV3-2) to TRBJ2-3; TRBD2 matches 8 bases. Trimming took 0 bases from V and 4 from J; bases not matched to a gene: 6. This CDR3 contains 16 residues. The germline gives CDR1 LGHDT, CDR2 YNNKEL (reference sequence). For the CDR3, the DNA is TGTGCCAGCAGCCAAGAATTAGTAGCGGGGCCAGATACGCAGTATTTT. Translation: CASSQELVAGPDTQYF.

CDR3 DNA sequence: TGTGCCGGCAACAGGGCCTTCTACACCGGGGAGCTGTTTTTT. This sequence encodes CAGNRAFYTGELFF. V usage is TRBV30 and J usage is TRBJ2-2; TRBD1 is a possible D gene (6 bases). This CDR3 comprises 14 residues. Trimming took 8 bases from V and 3 from J, leaving 16 bases between them. CDR1 is GTSNPN, CDR2 SVGIG, per germline (reference sequence).

This chain joins TRBV5-5 and TRBJ1-1; D is unresolved. Trimming shortened V by 5 bases and J by 0 bases, and 14 bases separated the two germline ends. Per the germline V gene, CDR1 is SGHKS and CDR2 is YYEKEE (reference sequence). The CDR3 runs 15 residues. Written as DNA, the CDR3 is TGTGCCAGCAGGGCGGGAAGCCTCATGAACACTGAAGCTTTCTTT. It is translated as CASRAGSLMNTEAFF. The full variable domain, its missing parts supplied by reference TRBV5-5 and TRBJ1-1, is DAGVTQSPTHLIKTRGQQVTLRCSPISGHKSVSWYQQVLGQGPQFIFQYYEKEERGRGNFPDRFSARQFPNYSSELNVNALLLGDSALYLCASRAGSLMNTEAFFGQGTRLTVV.

V gene TRBV7-9 combines with J gene TRBJ2-5; TRBD1 agrees at 9 bases. The CDR3 sequence is 15 residues long. The junction had 5 bases not matched to a gene; V was cut back by 5 bases and J by 1 base. Germline CDR1 reads SEHNR; CDR2 reads FQNEAQ (reference sequence). CDR3 DNA sequence: TGTGCCAGCAGCATTTCACAGGGGGCCCAAGAGACCCAGTACTTC. Residues: CASSISQGAQETQYF. Together with reference TRBV7-9 and TRBJ2-5, the CDR3 gives the full variable domain: DTGVSQNPRHKITKRGQNVTFRCDPISEHNRLYWYRQTLGQGPEFLTYFQNEAQLEKSRLLSDRFSAERPKGSFSTLEIQRTEQGDSAMYLCASSISQGAQETQYFGPGTRLLVL.

This chain joins TRBV19 and TRBJ1-1; D might be TRBD1 (5 bases). The CDR3 is 13 residues long. V lost 10 bases, J lost 1 base, and 13 bases lay in between. Germline assignment: CDR1 LNHDA and CDR2 SQIVND (reference sequence). The CDR3 DNA follows: TGTGCCACAACGGGACTGCAGAACACTGAAGCTTTCTTT. Encoded protein: CATTGLQNTEAFF.

This rearrangement joins TRBV18 to TRBJ2-3; TRBD2 agrees at 7 bases. The CDR3 sequence is 14 residues long. CDR1 is KGHSH and CDR2 is LQKENI in the germline V gene. Trimming removed 0 bases from V and 6 bases from J; junction bases left unmatched: 3. This CDR3 is CASSPPSGVDTQYF. CDR3 DNA sequence: TGTGCCAGCTCACCACCCAGCGGGGTCGATACGCAGTATTTT.

The rearrangement links TRBV16 to TRBJ1-2; D might be TRBD1 (5 bases). The V gene's germline CDR1 is KGHSY and CDR2 FQNENV. This CDR3 is 17 amino acids long. Trimming took 1 base from V and 4 from J, leaving 19 bases between them. Written as DNA, the CDR3 is TGTGCCAGCAGCCAATTCTTAGGGGAGGCGATCAGCTATGGCTACACCTTC. Translated, it gives CASSQFLGEAISYGYTF.

This clone showed up just once. The V and J genes are TRBV21-1 and TRBJ1-2. TRBV21-1 is marked as a pseudogene. The CDR3 is made up of 15 amino acids. CDR3 loop: CASSPGEASNYGYTF. The CDR3 DNA reads as TGTGCCAGCAGCCCCGGCGAGGCATCTAACTATGGCTACACCTTC.

The chain links TRBV7-6 to TRBJ2-1, with a possible D match to TRBD1 (6 bases). There are 16 residues in the CDR3. Trimming cost V 1 base and J 1 base, with 11 bases left between them. Germline loops: CDR1 SGHVS, CDR2 FNYEAQ. Written as DNA, the CDR3 is TGTGCCAGCAGCTTAGGTGGGGGCAATTCCTACAATGAGCAGTTCTTC. This codes for CASSLGGGNSYNEQFF.

This chain joins TRBV6-5 and TRBJ1-5; a weak D match, TRBD1 (5 bases). CDR1 MNHEY and CDR2 SVGAGI come from the germline V gene. This CDR3 comprises 12 residues. The V end lost 4 bases, the J end lost 5 bases, and 6 bases lay between the germline ends. The CDR3 is CASSSRDQPQHF. DNA for the CDR3: TGTGCCAGCAGTTCCAGGGATCAGCCCCAGCATTTT.

CDR3 sequence (DNA): TGTGCCACCCAACAGGGAAACTATGGCTACACCTTC. Translated: CATQQGNYGYTF. The chain couples TRBV24-1 to TRBJ1-2; D possibly corresponds to TRBD1 (6 bases). This CDR3 spans 12 amino acids. Trimming left V 9 bases short and J 2 bases short, with 9 bases between. The germline V gene has CDR1 KGHDR and CDR2 SFDVKD.

V and J are TRBV18 and TRBJ1-5, with D possibly matching TRBD1 (6 bases). The germline V gene encodes CDR1 KGHSH and CDR2 LQKENI. The CDR3 runs 13 residues. The V end lost 8 bases, the J end lost 3 bases, and 11 bases lay between the germline ends. The CDR3: CASRQGSNQPQHF. The CDR3 DNA follows: TGTGCCAGCCGCCAGGGGTCCAATCAGCCCCAGCATTTT.